The next 2 T cell receptor beta chains were all read from a single sample in a study of cytomegalovirus exposure and HLA in healthy donors. Sequencing used immunoSEQ multiplex PCR; TCRdb keeps in-frame clones, though not all of them. The sample lists about 140,000 clones, approximately 84% occurring once. The sample comprised PBMCs. The receptors here all came from a woman under 40 in good health and CMV-seronegative.

The J gene is TRBJ1-1, the V gene TRBV7-9; D is unresolved. The CDR3 spans 14 residues. Germline V gene sequence: CDR1 SEHNR, CDR2 FQNEAQ (reference sequence). V was shortened by 4 bases and J by 0 bases, with 9 bases between the two germline ends. The CDR3, as DNA: TGTGCCAGCAGCTCCAATTACATGAACACTGAAGCTTTCTTT. Residues: CASSSNYMNTEAFF.

This chain uses TRBV5-5 with TRBJ1-1; unclear D gene. V shed 5 bases and J shed 0 bases, with 8 bases lying between them. Germline lookup yields CDR1 SGHKS and CDR2 YYEKEE (reference sequence). This CDR3 comprises 13 residues. The CDR3 DNA reads as TGTGCCAGCAGGGACTTTATGAACACTGAAGCTTTCTTT. Translating it yields CASRDFMNTEAFF.